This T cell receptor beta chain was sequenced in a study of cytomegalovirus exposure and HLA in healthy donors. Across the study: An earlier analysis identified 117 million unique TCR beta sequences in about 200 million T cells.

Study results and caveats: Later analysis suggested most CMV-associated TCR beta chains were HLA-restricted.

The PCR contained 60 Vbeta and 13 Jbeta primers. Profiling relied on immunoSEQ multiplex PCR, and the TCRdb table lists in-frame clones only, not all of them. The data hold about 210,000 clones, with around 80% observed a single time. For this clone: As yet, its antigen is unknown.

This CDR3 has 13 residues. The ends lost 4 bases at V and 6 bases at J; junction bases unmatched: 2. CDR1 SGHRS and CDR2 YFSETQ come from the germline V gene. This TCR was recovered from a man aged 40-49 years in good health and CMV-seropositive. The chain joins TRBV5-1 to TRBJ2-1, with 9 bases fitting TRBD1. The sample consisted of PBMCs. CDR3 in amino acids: CASSADRGNEQFF. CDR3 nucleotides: TGCGCCAGCAGCGCGGACAGGGGCAATGAGCAGTTCTTC.